Each of the 22 T cell receptor beta chains below was sequenced from the same sample in a study of brain T cells in children with intractable seizures. This table comes from immunoSEQ multiplex PCR, and its TCRdb copy is limited to in-frame clones, with some not included. Of approximately 330,000 clones in the sample, approximately 93% were seen once. Time point indicated: blood from clinic visit 5 months post-surgery; TSC patient then seizure free. Sequenced material: peripheral blood, taken less than 6 months after surgery. The receptors were sampled from a boy in the first two years of life with tuberous sclerosis and intractable seizures.

The chain joins TRBV2 to TRBJ2-1; 11 nucleotides agree with TRBD2. This CDR3 contains 15 residues. After removal of 6 bases from V and 5 bases from J, the junction contained 6 bases not matched to a gene. In germline, CDR1 is SNHLY, CDR2 FYNNEI. CDR3 bases: TGTGCCAGCAGGGTGGGACTAGCGGCCAACAATGAGCAGTTCTTC. This sequence encodes CASRVGLAANNEQFF.

The chain combines TRBV2 with TRBJ1-2; tentatively, D is TRBD1 (5 bases). CDR1 and CDR2 from the germline V gene are SNHLY and FYNNEI. This CDR3 region has 15 residues. V shed 3 bases and J shed 2 bases, with 13 bases lying between them. DNA for the CDR3: TGTGCCAGCAGTGATTCTCGAGACAGAAACTATGGCTACACCTTC. Residues: CASSDSRDRNYGYTF.

V gene TRBV10-2 combines with J gene TRBJ2-7; 8 bases are shared with TRBD2. This CDR3 spans 17 amino acids. The V segment lost 8 bases and the J segment 3 bases; nucleotides outside the gene matches: 18. CDR1 and CDR2 (germline): WSHSY, SAAADI. The DNA of the CDR3 is TGCGCCAGCGAGGGTTTGAGGGATACGGGGGGGGACTACGAGCAGTACTTC. Its protein is CASEGLRDTGGDYEQYF.

A word on this clone: Other DNA variants within this sample encode the same CDR3. The rearrangement joins TRBV7-9 to TRBJ1-1, with D perhaps matching TRBD1 (5 bases). This CDR3 region has 12 residues. V shed 3 bases and J shed 4 bases, with 6 bases lying between them. Per the germline V gene, CDR1 is SEHNR and CDR2 is FQNEAQ (reference sequence). The CDR3 coding sequence is TGTGCCAGCAGCTTGGGACCCACTGAAGCTTTCTTT. Protein: CASSLGPTEAFF.

This clone appeared a single time. The V call is TRBV5-4, the J call TRBJ2-1, with TRBD2 matching 7 bases. V shed 1 base and J 3 bases; nucleotides not matched to a gene: 4. Germline CDR1 is SGHNT and CDR2 is YYREEE (reference sequence). This CDR3 has 15 amino acids. The CDR3 coding sequence is TGTGCCAGCAGCTTGACCGGGACTAACTACAATGAGCAGTTCTTC. As protein: CASSLTGTNYNEQFF.

This chain links TRBV5-1 with TRBJ1-1; D may be TRBD1 (6 bases). Between the trimmed V and J ends, which lost 6 bases and 0 bases, there was a span of 9 bases. The CDR3 is made up of 13 amino acids. CDR1 SGHRS and CDR2 YFSETQ come from the germline V gene. CDR3 protein: CASTDRLNTEAFF. CDR3 DNA: TGCGCCAGCACCGACAGGCTGAACACTGAAGCTTTCTTT.

This rearrangement joins TRBV7-6 to TRBJ2-1; D is ambiguous. The CDR3 is 13 amino acids. The V end lost 2 bases, the J end lost 3 bases, and 5 bases lay between the germline ends. The germline CDR1 and CDR2 sequences are SGHVS and FNYEAQ. The CDR3 nucleotides are TGTGCCAGCAGCTTATTCAGCTACAATGAGCAGTTCTTC. Translation: CASSLFSYNEQFF.

The chain recombines TRBV30 with TRBJ2-1, with 8 nucleotides matching TRBD2. V lost 0 bases and J lost 3; bases outside the gene matches: 7. The CDR3 consists of 16 residues. Germline values: CDR1 GTSNPN, CDR2 SVGIG (reference sequence). The CDR3 DNA reads TGTGCCTGGAGTGTTTTTCGCGGGGGGCTCTACAATGAGCAGTTCTTC. This gives the protein CAWSVFRGGLYNEQFF.

This chain joins TRBV4-2 and TRBJ1-2; the D gene is possibly TRBD1 (5 bases). V was pared by 3 bases and J by 4 bases, with 9 bases between. This CDR3 contains 13 residues. CDR1 LGHNA and CDR2 YNFKEQ come from the germline V gene. The CDR3 protein is CASSHGQRYGYTF. The CDR3 DNA is TGTGCCAGCAGCCACGGACAACGCTATGGCTACACCTTC.

The rearrangement uses TRBV5-1 and TRBJ2-5, with no clear D. The V and J ends lost 2 bases and 1 base respectively, with 6 bases between them. This CDR3 has 13 amino acids. Germline-derived CDR1 and CDR2 are SGHRS and YFSETQ. Here the CDR3 DNA reads TGCGCCAGCAGCTTCGGCACCCAAGAGACCCAGTACTTC. It translates to CASSFGTQETQYF.

V and J are TRBV18 and TRBJ1-5; D unclear. Germline CDR1 is KGHSH and CDR2 is LQKENI. V was clipped by 1 base and J by 1 base, with 2 bases between them. This CDR3 has 13 amino acids. The chain's CDR3 is CASSPQSNQPQHF. The CDR3 region has the DNA TGTGCCAGCTCACCACAAAGCAATCAGCCCCAGCATTTT.

This sequence joins TRBV7-2 and TRBJ2-7; perhaps TRBD2 as D (6 bases). Germline V CDR1 and CDR2: SGHTA, FQGNSA. The CDR3 is 15 residues long. The V gene lost 1 base and the J gene lost 0 bases, with 10 bases spanning the gap. The CDR3 DNA reads TGTGCCAGCAGCTTAGAGGAGGGTCGCTCCTACGAGCAGTACTTC. This codes for CASSLEEGRSYEQYF.

The chain employs TRBV5-1 and TRBJ2-7, with 12 nucleotides matching TRBD2. V lost 0 bases to trimming and J lost 6 bases; unmatched junction nucleotides: 1. CDR1 and CDR2 (germline): SGHRS, YFSETQ. The CDR3 is 14 amino acids. The CDR3 coding sequence is TGCGCCAGCAGCTTGGGACTAGCGGGAGCCGAGCAGTACTTC. This sequence encodes CASSLGLAGAEQYF. Full variable domain (outside the CDR3, taken from reference TRBV5-1 and TRBJ2-7): KAGVTQTPRYLIKTRGQQVTLSCSPISGHRSVSWYQQTPGQGLQFLFEYFSETQRNKGNFPGRFSGRQFSNSRSEMNVSTLELGDSALYLCASSLGLAGAEQYFGPGTRLTVT.

The J gene is TRBJ2-1, the V gene TRBV4-1; 9 nucleotides align to TRBD2. Germline loops: CDR1 MGHRA, CDR2 YSYEKL. Losses at the gene ends were 6 bases for V and 3 bases for J; bases not matched to a gene: 6. CDR3 size: 15 residues. The CDR3 is CASSSLAGLYNEQFF. The CDR3 nucleotides are TGCGCCAGCAGTTCACTAGCGGGCCTCTACAATGAGCAGTTCTTC.

The V call is TRBV2, the J call TRBJ1-2; possibly TRBD1 for D (6 bases). CDR1 and CDR2 from the germline V gene are SNHLY and FYNNEI. V was trimmed by 4 bases and J by 8 bases, leaving 14 bases between them. The CDR3 consists of 13 residues. CDR3 amino acids: CASSAQGTWGYTF. CDR3 nucleotides: TGTGCCAGCAGTGCACAGGGTACCTGGGGCTACACCTTC.

DNA for the CDR3: TGTGCCAGCAGTTCATCTTATAATTCACCCCTCCACTTT. Residues: CASSSSYNSPLHF. The chain employs TRBV12-3 or TRBV12-4 and TRBJ1-6; no clear D. The V and J ends lost 4 bases and 4 bases respectively, with 5 bases between them. The length of the CDR3 is 13 residues.

This clone was seen only once. V usage is TRBV7-2 and J usage is TRBJ2-7, with 9 bases that match TRBD2. V trimming: 7 bases; J trimming: 5 bases; junction bases outside the gene matches: 6. The CDR3 loop spans 13 amino acids. The germline gives CDR1 SGHTA, CDR2 FQGNSA. DNA for the CDR3: TGTGCCAGCACCGGCGGGGGGGGCGACGAGCAGTACTTC. This sequence encodes CASTGGGGDEQYF. Full variable domain (remainder filled in from reference TRBV7-2 and TRBJ2-7): GAGVSQSPSNKVTEKGKDVELRCDPISGHTALYWYRQSLGQGLEFLIYFQGNSAPDKSGLPSDRFSAERTGGSVSTLTIQRTQQEDSAVYLCASTGGGGDEQYFGPGTRLTVT.

The chain joins TRBV6-5 to TRBJ1-1, with 9 bases lining up with TRBD1. With 7 bases clipped from V and 5 bases from J, the junction kept 5 bases outside the gene matches. Germline V gene lookup returns CDR1 MNHEY and CDR2 SVGAGI. The CDR3 extends over 13 amino acids. The CDR3 is CASTWTGATEAFF. CDR3 bases: TGTGCCAGCACTTGGACAGGGGCGACTGAAGCTTTCTTT.

The chain combines TRBV7-2 with TRBJ1-4; D might be TRBD1 (5 bases). CDR3 length: 15 amino acids. CDR1 and CDR2 from the germline V gene are SGHTA and FQGNSA. V lost 4 bases and J 7 bases, leaving 16 bases between the germline ends. The DNA of the CDR3 is TGTGCCAGCAGCTCCCCCAGGGTAATGGGTGAAAAACTGTTTTTT. Amino acid sequence: CASSSPRVMGEKLFF.

V is TRBV3-1 (or the pseudogene TRBV3-2) and J is TRBJ2-7, with D uncertain. In germline, CDR1 is LGHDT, CDR2 YNNKEL (reference sequence). The CDR3 has 15 amino acids. V dropped 2 bases and J dropped 0 bases, with 11 bases sitting between them. The CDR3 here is CASSQWAGFSYEQYF. The DNA of the CDR3 is TGTGCCAGCAGCCAATGGGCCGGGTTCTCCTACGAGCAGTACTTC.

The chain has TRBV11-2 and TRBJ2-3; 9 bases agree with TRBD2. Germline loops: CDR1 SGHAT, CDR2 FQNNGV. The CDR3 consists of 15 residues. V lost 2 bases and J lost 5; bases outside the gene matches: 5. DNA for the CDR3: TGTGCCAGCAGCTTAAGGGGACTAGCCGGAGATACGCAGTATTTT. Translation gives CASSLRGLAGDTQYF.

The chain couples TRBV10-2 to TRBJ2-5; tentatively, D is TRBD2 (6 bases). The CDR3 runs to 15 residues. V lost 8 bases and J lost 5, with 21 bases in between. Germline V gives CDR1 WSHSY, CDR2 SAAADI. CDR3 sequence: CASAGGPGDGETQYF. In nucleotides, the CDR3 is TGCGCCAGCGCTGGCGGACCGGGGGATGGTGAGACCCAGTACTTC.